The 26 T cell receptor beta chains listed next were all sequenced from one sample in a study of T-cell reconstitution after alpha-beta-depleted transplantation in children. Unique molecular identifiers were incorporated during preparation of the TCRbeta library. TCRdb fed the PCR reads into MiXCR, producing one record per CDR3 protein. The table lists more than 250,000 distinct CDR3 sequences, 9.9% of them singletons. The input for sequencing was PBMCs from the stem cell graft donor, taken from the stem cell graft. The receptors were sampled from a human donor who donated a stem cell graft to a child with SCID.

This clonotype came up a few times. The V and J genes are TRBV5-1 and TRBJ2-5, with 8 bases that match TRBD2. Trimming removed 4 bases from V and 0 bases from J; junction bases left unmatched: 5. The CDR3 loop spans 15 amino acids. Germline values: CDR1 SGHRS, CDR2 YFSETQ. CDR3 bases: TGCGCCAGCAGCGGTCGGCGGGGGGACCAAGAGACCCAGTACTTC. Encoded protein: CASSGRRGDQETQYF.

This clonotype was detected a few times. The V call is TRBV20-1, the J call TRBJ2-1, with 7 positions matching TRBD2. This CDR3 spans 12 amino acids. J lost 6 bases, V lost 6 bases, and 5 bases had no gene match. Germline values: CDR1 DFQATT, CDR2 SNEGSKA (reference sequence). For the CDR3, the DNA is TGCAGTGCGCTAGCGGACCTCAATGAGCAGTTCTTC. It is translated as CSALADLNEQFF.

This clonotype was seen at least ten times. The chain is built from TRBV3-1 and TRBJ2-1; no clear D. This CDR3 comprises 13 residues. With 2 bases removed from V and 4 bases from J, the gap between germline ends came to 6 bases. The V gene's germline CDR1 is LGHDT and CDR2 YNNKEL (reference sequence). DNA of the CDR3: TGTGCCAGCAGCCAAAAACAATACAATGAGCAGTTCTTC. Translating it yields CASSQKQYNEQFF.

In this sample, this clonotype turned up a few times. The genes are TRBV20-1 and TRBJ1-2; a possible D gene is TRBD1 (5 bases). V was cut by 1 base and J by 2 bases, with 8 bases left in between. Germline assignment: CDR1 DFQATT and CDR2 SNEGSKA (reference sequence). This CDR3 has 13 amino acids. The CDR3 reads CSARGGGNYGYTF. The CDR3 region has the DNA TGCAGTGCTAGAGGGGGGGGAAACTATGGCTACACCTTC.

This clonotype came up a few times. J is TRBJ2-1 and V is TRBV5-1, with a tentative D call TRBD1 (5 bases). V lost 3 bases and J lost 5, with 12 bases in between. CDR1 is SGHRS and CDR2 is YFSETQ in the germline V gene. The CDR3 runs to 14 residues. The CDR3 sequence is CASSWQGADNEQFF. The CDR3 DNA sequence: TGCGCCAGCAGCTGGCAGGGCGCAGACAATGAGCAGTTCTTC.

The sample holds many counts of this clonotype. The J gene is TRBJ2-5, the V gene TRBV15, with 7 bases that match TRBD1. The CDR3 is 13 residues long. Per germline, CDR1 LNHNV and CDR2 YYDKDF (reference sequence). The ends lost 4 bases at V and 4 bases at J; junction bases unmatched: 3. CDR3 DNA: TGTGCCACCAGCACGCCAGGGGGAGAGACCCAGTACTTC. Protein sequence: CATSTPGGETQYF.

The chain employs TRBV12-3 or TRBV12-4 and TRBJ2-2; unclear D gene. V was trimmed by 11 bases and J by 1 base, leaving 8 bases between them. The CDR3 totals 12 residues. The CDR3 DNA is TGTGCCTTCCGACAGAACACCGGGGAGCTGTTTTTT. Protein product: CAFRQNTGELFF.

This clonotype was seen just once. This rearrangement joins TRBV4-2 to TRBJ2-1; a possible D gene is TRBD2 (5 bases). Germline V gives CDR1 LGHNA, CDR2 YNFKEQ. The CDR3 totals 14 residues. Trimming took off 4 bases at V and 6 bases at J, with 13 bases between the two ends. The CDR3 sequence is CASSPGIACNEQFF. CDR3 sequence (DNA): TGTGCCAGCAGCCCGGGGATCGCCTGCAATGAGCAGTTCTTC.

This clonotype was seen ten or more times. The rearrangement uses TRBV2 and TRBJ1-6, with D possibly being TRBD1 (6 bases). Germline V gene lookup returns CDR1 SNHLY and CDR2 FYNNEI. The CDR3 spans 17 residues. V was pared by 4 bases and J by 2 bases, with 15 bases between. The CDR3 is CASSGNRDGAYNSPLHF. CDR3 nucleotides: TGTGCCAGCAGTGGGAACAGGGATGGAGCCTATAATTCACCCCTCCACTTT.

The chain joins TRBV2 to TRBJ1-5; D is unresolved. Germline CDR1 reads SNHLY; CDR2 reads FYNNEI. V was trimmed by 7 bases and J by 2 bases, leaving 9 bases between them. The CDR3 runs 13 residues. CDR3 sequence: CASKVGRNQPQHF. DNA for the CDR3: TGTGCCAGCAAGGTGGGCCGCAATCAGCCCCAGCATTTT.

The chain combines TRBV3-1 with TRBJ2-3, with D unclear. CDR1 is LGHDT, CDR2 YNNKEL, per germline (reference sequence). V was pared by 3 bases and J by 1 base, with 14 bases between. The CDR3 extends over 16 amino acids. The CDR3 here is CASSHLSDEGTDTQYF. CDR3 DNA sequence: TGTGCCAGCAGCCATCTGTCCGATGAGGGCACAGATACGCAGTATTTT.

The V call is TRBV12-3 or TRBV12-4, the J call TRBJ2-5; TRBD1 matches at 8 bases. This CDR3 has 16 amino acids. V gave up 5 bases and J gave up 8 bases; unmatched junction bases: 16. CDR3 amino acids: CASSPDRAIAGDTQYF. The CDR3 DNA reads TGTGCCAGCAGTCCGGACAGGGCGATCGCCGGTGATACCCAGTACTTC.

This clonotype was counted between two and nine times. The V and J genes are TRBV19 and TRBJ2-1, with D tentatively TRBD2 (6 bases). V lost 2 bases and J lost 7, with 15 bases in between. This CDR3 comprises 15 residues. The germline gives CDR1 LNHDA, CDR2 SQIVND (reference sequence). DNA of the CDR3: TGTGCCAGTAGTATATCACTAGCTCCCCCAAATGAGCAGTTCTTC. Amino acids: CASSISLAPPNEQFF.

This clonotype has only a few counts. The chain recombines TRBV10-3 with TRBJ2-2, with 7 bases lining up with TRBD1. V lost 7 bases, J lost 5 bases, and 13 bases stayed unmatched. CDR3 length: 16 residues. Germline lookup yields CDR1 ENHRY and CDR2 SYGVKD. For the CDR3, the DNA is TGTGCCATCAACTCCGACAGGGTCGTAGAAACCGGGGAGCTGTTTTTT. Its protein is CAINSDRVVETGELFF.

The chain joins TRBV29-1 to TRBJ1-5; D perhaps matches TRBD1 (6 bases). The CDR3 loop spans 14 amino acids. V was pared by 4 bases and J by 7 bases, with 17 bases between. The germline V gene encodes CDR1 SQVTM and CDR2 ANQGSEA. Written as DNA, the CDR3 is TGCAGCGTTGGGGAAGGGGGTTTAGGGCAGCCCCAGCATTTT. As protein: CSVGEGGLGQPQHF.

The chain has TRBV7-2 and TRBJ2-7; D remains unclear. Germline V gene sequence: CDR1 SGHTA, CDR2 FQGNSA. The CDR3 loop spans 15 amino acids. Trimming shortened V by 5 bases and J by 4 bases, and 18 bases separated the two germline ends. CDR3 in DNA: TGTGCCAGCAGCGTAACACATACCCCTGAATACGAGCAGTACTTC. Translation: CASSVTHTPEYEQYF.

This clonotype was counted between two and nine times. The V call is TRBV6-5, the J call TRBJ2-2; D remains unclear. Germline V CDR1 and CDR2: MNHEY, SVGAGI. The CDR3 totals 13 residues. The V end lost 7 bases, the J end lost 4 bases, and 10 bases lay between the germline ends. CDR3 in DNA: TGTGCCAGCATGCAGGCGAGCACCGGGGAGCTGTTTTTT. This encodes CASMQASTGELFF.

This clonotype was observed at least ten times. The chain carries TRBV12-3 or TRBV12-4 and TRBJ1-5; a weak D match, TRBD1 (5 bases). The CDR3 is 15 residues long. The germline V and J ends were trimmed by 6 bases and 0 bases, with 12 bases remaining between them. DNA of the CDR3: TGTGCCAGCAGAGCTACAGGAGATAGCAATCAGCCCCAGCATTTT. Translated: CASRATGDSNQPQHF.

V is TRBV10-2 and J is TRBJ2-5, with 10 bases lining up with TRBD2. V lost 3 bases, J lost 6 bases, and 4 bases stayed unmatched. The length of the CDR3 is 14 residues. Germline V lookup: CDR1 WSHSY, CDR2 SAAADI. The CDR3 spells CASSDSSGGQTQYF. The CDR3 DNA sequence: TGCGCCAGCAGTGACTCTAGCGGGGGTCAGACCCAGTACTTC.

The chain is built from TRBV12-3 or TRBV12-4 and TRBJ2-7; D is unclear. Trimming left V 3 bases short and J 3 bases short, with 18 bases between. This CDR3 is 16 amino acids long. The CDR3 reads CASSFWATEGFYEQYF. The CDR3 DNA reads TGTGCCAGCAGTTTCTGGGCGACGGAAGGTTTCTACGAGCAGTACTTC.

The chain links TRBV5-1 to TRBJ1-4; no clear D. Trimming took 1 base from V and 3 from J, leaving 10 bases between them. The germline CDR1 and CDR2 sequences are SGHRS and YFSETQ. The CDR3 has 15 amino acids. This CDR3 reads CASSLNWVSNEKLFF. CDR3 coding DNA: TGCGCCAGCAGCTTGAATTGGGTGTCTAATGAAAAACTGTTTTTT.

The CDR3 here is CASSAVSGQGTGPLHF. CDR3 sequence (DNA): TGTGCCAGCAGCGCCGTCTCGGGACAGGGTACGGGACCCCTCCACTTT. The chain recombines TRBV9 with TRBJ1-6; 9 bases are a match to TRBD1. There are 16 residues in the CDR3. V trimming: 3 bases; J trimming: 12 bases; junction bases outside the gene matches: 13. CDR1 is SGDLS and CDR2 is YYNGEE in the germline V gene.

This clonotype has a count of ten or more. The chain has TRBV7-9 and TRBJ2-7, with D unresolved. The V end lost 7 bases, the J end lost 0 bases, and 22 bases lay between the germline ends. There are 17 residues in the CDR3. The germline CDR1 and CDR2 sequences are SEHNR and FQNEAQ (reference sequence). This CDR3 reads CASTSYVETWNSYEQYF. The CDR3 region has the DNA TGTGCCAGCACATCGTACGTCGAGACATGGAACTCCTACGAGCAGTACTTC. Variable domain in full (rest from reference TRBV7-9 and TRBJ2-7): DTGVSQNPRHKITKRGQNVTFRCDPISEHNRLYWYRQTLGQGPEFLTYFQNEAQLEKSRLLSDRFSAERPKGSFSTLEIQRTEQGDSAMYLCASTSYVETWNSYEQYFGPGTRLTVT.

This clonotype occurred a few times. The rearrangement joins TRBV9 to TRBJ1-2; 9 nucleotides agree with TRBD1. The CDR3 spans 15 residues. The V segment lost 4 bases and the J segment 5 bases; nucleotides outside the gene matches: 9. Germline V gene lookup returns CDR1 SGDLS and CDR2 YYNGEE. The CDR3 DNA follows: TGTGCCAGCAGCCCAAACAGGGGGCCCGGGTATGGCTACACCTTC. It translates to CASSPNRGPGYGYTF. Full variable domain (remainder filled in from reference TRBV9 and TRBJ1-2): DSGVTQTPKHLITATGQRVTLRCSPRSGDLSVYWYQQSLDQGLQFLIQYYNGEERAKGNILERFSAQQFPDLHSELNLSSLELGDSALYFCASSPNRGPGYGYTFGSGTRLTVV.

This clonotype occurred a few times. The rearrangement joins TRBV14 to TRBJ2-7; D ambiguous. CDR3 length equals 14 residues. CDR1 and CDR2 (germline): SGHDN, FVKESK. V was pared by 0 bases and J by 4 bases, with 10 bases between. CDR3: CASSQDPQRYEQYF. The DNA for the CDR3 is TGTGCCAGCAGCCAAGACCCCCAGCGATACGAGCAGTACTTC.

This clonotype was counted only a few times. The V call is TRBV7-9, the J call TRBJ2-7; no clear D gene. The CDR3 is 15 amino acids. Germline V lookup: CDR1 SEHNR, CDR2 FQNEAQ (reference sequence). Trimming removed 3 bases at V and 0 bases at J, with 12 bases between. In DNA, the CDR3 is TGTGCCAGCAGCTTTTTTGGGGTCGACTCCTACGAGCAGTACTTC. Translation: CASSFFGVDSYEQYF.